Following are 20 T cell receptor beta chains from one sample sequenced in a study of CXCR3-negative and CXCR3-positive naive CD8 T cells. Study-wide findings and caveats: CXCR3-positive naive cells carried more hydrophobic TRB CDR3s than CXCR3-negative ones.

The authors prepared UMI-labeled TRB cDNA libraries by 5' RACE. TCRdb reprocessed the 5' RACE reads, keeping one entry per CDR3 protein, no DNA. The sample data list roughly 130,000 distinct CDR3 sequences. For these TCRs, the target antigens are not known. Sequencing input: naive CXCR3+ CD8+ T cells from blood. The subset was: CD45RO-CCR7+CD27+CD95- naive CD8+ T cells expressing CXCR3 (TNR3+). These receptors were collected from a human donor in good health. Some clones in this sample may be carry-over from other donors' samples.

This rearrangement joins TRBV12-3 or TRBV12-4 to TRBJ2-1; TCRdb selects TRBD1, and the lack of DNA leaves this call unchecked. The CDR3 loop spans 16 amino acids. The CDR3 loop is CASSPWGQGVSNEQFF.

The CDR3 loop reads CASSQEGAGTLYEQYF. This chain links TRBV4-2 with TRBJ2-7; the D gene TCRdb calls, TRBD1, cannot be checked with no DNA. CDR1 is LGHNA and CDR2 is YNFKEQ in the germline V gene. The CDR3 sequence is 16 residues long.

The V gene is TRBV29-1, the J gene TRBJ2-2; TCRdb names TRBD2, which stays unverified in the absence of DNA. This CDR3 is 15 amino acids long. Germline V lookup: CDR1 SQVTM, CDR2 ANQGSEA. CDR3 sequence: CSVEGSSGNTGELFF.

V is TRBV7-2 and J is TRBJ2-7; TCRdb lists TRBD1, though no DNA is available to test this call. The length of the CDR3 is 14 residues. Germline V lookup: CDR1 SGHTA, CDR2 FQGNSA. The CDR3 spells CASSAYAGGYEQYF.

The chain employs TRBV20-1 and TRBJ2-5; TCRdb's D call of TRBD1 is untestable without DNA. Germline-derived CDR1 and CDR2 are DFQATT and SNEGSKA (reference sequence). The CDR3 consists of 16 residues. This chain's CDR3 is CSARDIQRGQSGTQYF.

The chain combines TRBV7-2 with TRBJ2-1. The CDR3 consists of 12 residues. Germline V CDR1 and CDR2: SGHTA, FQGNSA. This CDR3 reads CASSLPHNEQFF. Combining the CDR3 with reference TRBV7-2 and TRBJ2-1 gives the whole variable domain GAGVSQSPSNKVTEKGKDVELRCDPISGHTALYWYRQSLGQGLEFLIYFQGNSAPDKSGLPSDRFSAERTGGSVSTLTIQRTQQEDSAVYLCASSLPHNEQFFGPGTRLTVL.

V gene TRBV27 combines with J gene TRBJ2-1; TCRdb gives TRBD1 as the D gene, but with no DNA this cannot be confirmed. The germline gives CDR1 MNHEY, CDR2 SMNVEV (reference sequence). This CDR3 region has 15 residues. The CDR3 region is CASRPDRGLYNEQFF.

V gene TRBV7-2 combines with J gene TRBJ2-7; TCRdb returns TRBD1, unconfirmable since there is no DNA. This CDR3 is 13 amino acids long. Germline V gives CDR1 SGHTA, CDR2 FQGNSA. Here the CDR3 reads CASSLNPGYEQYF.

The chain combines TRBV27 with TRBJ2-1; TCRdb's D call of TRBD1 is untestable without DNA. CDR3 length: 17 residues. Germline V gene sequence: CDR1 MNHEY, CDR2 SMNVEV (reference sequence). Here the CDR3 reads CASSALPSDTRDGEQFF.

The chain has TRBV7-9 and TRBJ2-7; the D call of TRBD2 rests on TCRdb alone, since no DNA is present to check it. The germline V gene encodes CDR1 SEHNR and CDR2 FQNEAQ (reference sequence). CDR3 size: 16 residues. The CDR3 loop reads CASSPRAGPLLYEQYF.

The chain employs TRBV19 and TRBJ1-1; with no DNA, the TCRdb D assignment of TRBD1 cannot be verified. There are 17 residues in the CDR3. Germline V gives CDR1 LNHDA, CDR2 SQIVND (reference sequence). The CDR3 is CASSMWGARRHDTEAFF.

J is TRBJ2-7 and V is TRBV11-2; the TRBD2 assignment by TCRdb is unverifiable without DNA. The length of the CDR3 is 14 residues. Germline CDR1 and CDR2: SGHAT and FQNNGV. CDR3 protein: CASSLGWAGYEQYF.

The chain links TRBV27 to TRBJ1-2; lacking DNA, the TRBD1 call made by TCRdb goes unchecked. The germline V gene encodes CDR1 MNHEY and CDR2 SMNVEV (reference sequence). This CDR3 has 14 residues. The CDR3 sequence: CASSLSIPGNGYTF.

This rearrangement joins TRBV7-6 to TRBJ2-4; TCRdb's assignment of TRBD2 cannot be checked, as there is no DNA. This CDR3 is built from 15 residues. Germline values: CDR1 SGHVS, CDR2 FNYEAQ. The CDR3 protein is CASSLGAGAKNIQYF. The full variable domain, rest sourced from reference TRBV7-6 and TRBJ2-4, is GAGVSQSPRYKVTKRGQDVALRCDPISGHVSLYWYRQALGQGPEFLTYFNYEAQQDKSGLPNDRFSAERPEGSISTLTIQRTEQRDSAMYRCASSLGAGAKNIQYFGAGTRLSVL.

The V gene is TRBV15, the J gene TRBJ2-2. Germline CDR1 LNHNV, CDR2 YYDKDF (reference sequence). The CDR3 length is 14 residues. CDR3 amino acids: CATSRDGGTGELFF.

V and J are TRBV10-3 and TRBJ2-7. The CDR3 is 16 residues long. Germline assignment: CDR1 ENHRY and CDR2 SYGVKD. The CDR3 is CAISESRQQPSYEQYF.

V usage is TRBV6-4 and J usage is TRBJ1-2; TCRdb designates TRBD1, a call that cannot be tested without DNA. Germline V lookup: CDR1 MRHNA, CDR2 SNTAGT. The CDR3 contains 14 residues. CDR3 region: CASSEWGTGYGYTF.

J is TRBJ2-3 and V is TRBV28; TCRdb indicates TRBD2, and absent DNA this call remains unverified. The CDR3 runs to 15 residues. Germline CDR1 MDHEN, CDR2 SYDVKM. CDR3 protein: CASCSGFLETDTQYF. The full variable domain, in which reference TRBV28 and TRBJ2-3 provide the parts outside the CDR3, is DVKVTQSSRYLVKRTGEKVFLECVQDMDHENMFWYRQDPGLGLRLIYFSYDVKMKEKGDIPEGYSVSREKKERFSLILESASTNQTSMYLCASCSGFLETDTQYFGPGTRLTVL.

The rearrangement joins TRBV6-5 to TRBJ1-2; the D call of TRBD1 rests on TCRdb alone, since no DNA is present to check it. The germline gives CDR1 MNHEY, CDR2 SVGAGI. The CDR3 is made up of 14 amino acids. The CDR3 sequence is CASSAWTGTYGYTF.

The V and J genes are TRBV29-1 and TRBJ2-2. The CDR3 is 12 residues long. CDR1 and CDR2 (germline): SQVTM, ANQGSEA. CDR3 protein: CSVEGAGGELFF.